The sequence of this TCR beta chain was determined in a study of metastatic and nonmetastatic thyroid tumors. Study as a whole: Repertoire comparisons spanned blood and tumor or nodule tissue from malignant and benign thyroid patients. Findings and limits, study-wide: Across blood and tumor, TCR beta diversity in malignant thyroid tumors was reportedly significantly higher than in benign nodules.

Looked up from germline, CDR1 is MDHEN and CDR2 is SYDVKM. The V and J ends lost 3 bases and 10 bases, in that order; junction bases with no gene match: 9. This CDR3 is built from 16 residues. Patients underwent thyroid surgery, and none had received any treatment before it. Study processing details: For papillary thyroid cancer, a distant-metastasis classifier was constructed from CDR3 differences observed across clinicopathological groups. Using MiXCR, TCRdb reanalyzed the PCR reads. TCRdb, not the authors, supplied the V and J calls. The sample contains 30,000 to 35,000 clones, 20% to 25% of which appear only once. In the case of this clone: Its antigen is unidentified.

The chain links TRBV28 to TRBJ2-2, with 12 bases fitting TRBD1. This TCR came from a male donor with papillary thyroid cancer or a benign thyroid nodule (not recorded which). Some clones in this sample may be carry-over from other donors' samples. Sequenced sample: tumor tissue. For the CDR3, the DNA is TGTGCCAGCAGTTTCCGGGACAGGGGGCGTCCCTTGGAGCTGTTTTTT. Its translation is CASSFRDRGRPLELFF.